These 27 T cell receptor beta chains originate from one sample sequenced in a study of cytomegalovirus exposure and HLA in healthy donors. Sequencing was performed with immunoSEQ multiplex PCR; in TCRdb, only in-frame clones are kept and a portion is missing. The table has under 85,000 clones, 94% seen once. The sequencing input was PBMCs. All receptors come from a woman between 18 and 30 years old in good health and CMV-seronegative.

This chain uses TRBV7-9 with TRBJ2-1; 8 bases agree with TRBD2. J gave up 4 bases and V 8 bases, and 10 bases lay outside the gene matches. The CDR3 consists of 15 residues. CDR1 is SEHNR and CDR2 is FQNEAQ in the germline V gene (reference sequence). CDR3 sequence reads: CASYASGRPYNEQFF. The CDR3 DNA reads as TGTGCCAGCTACGCGAGCGGGAGACCTTACAATGAGCAGTTCTTC.

The chain employs TRBV5-1 and TRBJ1-1; TRBD1 agrees at 9 bases. This CDR3 contains 16 residues. CDR1 is SGHRS, CDR2 YFSETQ, per germline. Trimming at V came to 0 bases and at J to 4 bases, leaving 7 bases not matched to a gene. CDR3 sequence reads: CASSLALTGGGTEAFF. The CDR3 region has the DNA TGCGCCAGCAGCTTGGCCCTGACAGGGGGGGGCACTGAAGCTTTCTTT.

The V call is TRBV19, the J call TRBJ2-7; no clear D gene. The CDR3 is 14 amino acids. From germline, CDR1 is LNHDA and CDR2 SQIVND (reference sequence). The V and J ends lost 5 bases and 2 bases respectively, with 13 bases between them. In DNA, the CDR3 is TGTGCCAGTAGTGAGACTCTACCGACCTACGAGCAGTACTTC. Amino acids: CASSETLPTYEQYF.

J is TRBJ2-2 and V is TRBV7-2; TRBD1 matches at 7 bases. Losses at the gene ends were 5 bases for V and 1 base for J; bases not matched to a gene: 4. Germline assignment: CDR1 SGHTA and CDR2 FQGNSA. This CDR3 has 15 amino acids. CDR3 amino acids: CASSTRTGNTGELFF. CDR3 in DNA: TGTGCCAGCAGCACCCGGACAGGGAACACCGGGGAGCTGTTTTTT.

The CDR3 protein is CASSQENGQGGNTIYF. In nucleotides, the CDR3 is TGTGCCAGCAGCCAAGAAAACGGACAGGGTGGAAACACCATATATTTT. J is TRBJ1-3 and V is TRBV4-2; TRBD1 matches 8 bases. The length of the CDR3 is 16 residues. Germline lookup yields CDR1 LGHNA and CDR2 YNFKEQ. Germline trimming cut 0 bases from V and 3 bases from J; bases unmatched to any gene: 4.

Only a few counts were recorded for this clone. This chain joins TRBV15 and TRBJ2-1; 9 positions match TRBD1. The ends lost 0 bases at V and 6 bases at J; junction bases unmatched: 6. The length of the CDR3 is 16 residues. Germline assignment: CDR1 LNHNV and CDR2 YYDKDF (reference sequence). Written as DNA, the CDR3 is TGTGCCACCAGCAGAGAGGGACAGGGAGGTATCAATGAGCAGTTCTTC. This translates into CATSREGQGGINEQFF. The full variable domain, with the rest looked up from reference TRBV15 and TRBJ2-1, is DAMVIQNPRYQVTQFGKPVTLSCSQTLNHNVMYWYQQKSSQAPKLLFHYYDKDFNNEADTPDNFQSRRPNTSFCFLDIRSPGLGDTAMYLCATSREGQGGINEQFFGPGTRLTVL.

The CDR3 loop is CASREGTATANYGYTF. CDR3 DNA: TGTGCCAGCAGGGAAGGGACAGCGACAGCTAACTATGGCTACACCTTC. J is TRBJ1-2 and V is TRBV27; 7 bases agree with TRBD1. The CDR3 is made up of 16 amino acids. Per the germline V gene, CDR1 is MNHEY and CDR2 is SMNVEV (reference sequence). V gave up 6 bases and J gave up 0 bases; unmatched junction bases: 10.

This sequence joins TRBV11-2 and TRBJ2-1, with 9 bases lining up with TRBD2. The CDR3 is 15 amino acids. The V segment lost 0 bases and the J segment 6 bases; nucleotides outside the gene matches: 3. CDR1 and CDR2 from the germline V gene are SGHAT and FQNNGV. DNA of the CDR3: TGTGCCAGCAGCTTAGAGGCGGGGGGGCCCAATGAGCAGTTCTTC. Its translation: CASSLEAGGPNEQFF.

To note about this clone: The conserved phenylalanine or tryptophan is not found at the CDR3 terminus, so this likely reflects a read error. No DNA is shown, since the ends of the CDR3 on it are uncertain; the CDR3 is the one TCRdb lists. The chain couples TRBV19 to TRBJ1-3. The V gene's germline CDR1 is LNHDA and CDR2 SQIVND (reference sequence). The CDR3 extends over 9 residues, inclusive of both ends. CDR3: CARKPEEYL.

The J gene is TRBJ2-2, the V gene TRBV6-5; possibly TRBD2 for D (5 bases). Trimming stripped 0 bases from V and 3 bases from J, with 8 bases between. Germline V gives CDR1 MNHEY, CDR2 SVGAGI. The CDR3 is 15 residues long. This chain's CDR3 is CASSYSTRYTGELFF. CDR3 in DNA: TGTGCCAGCAGTTACTCCACTAGGTACACCGGGGAGCTGTTTTTT.

The V gene is TRBV4-2, the J gene TRBJ1-1; D is undetermined. Germline CDR1 and CDR2: LGHNA and YNFKEQ. V was shortened by 2 bases and J by 0 bases, with 10 bases between the two germline ends. The length of the CDR3 is 15 residues. Here the CDR3 reads CASSQLGDLNTEAFF. The CDR3 region has the DNA TGTGCCAGCAGCCAACTCGGAGACCTGAACACTGAAGCTTTCTTT.

This clone showed up just once. The chain links TRBV11-2 to TRBJ2-7, with a possible D match to TRBD1 (6 bases). Germline CDR1 and CDR2: SGHAT and FQNNGV. Trimming cost V 5 bases and J 3 bases, with 17 bases left between them. The length of the CDR3 is 15 residues. The CDR3 loop is CASSPRTGLYYEQYF. CDR3 bases: TGTGCCAGCAGCCCCCGTACAGGGTTATACTACGAGCAGTACTTC.

J is TRBJ1-1 and V is TRBV6-5; TRBD1 might be the D (6 bases). CDR3 length: 14 residues. V was cut by 2 bases and J by 1 base, with 8 bases left in between. Germline V gene data show CDR1 as MNHEY and CDR2 as SVGAGI. The CDR3: CASSYLQGNTEAFF. As DNA, the CDR3 is TGTGCCAGCAGTTACCTACAGGGGAACACTGAAGCTTTCTTT.

The chain employs TRBV5-3 and TRBJ2-3; 9 positions agree with TRBD1. TRBV5-3 is assigned to the ORF class and has an uncertain function. The V gene end was trimmed by 1 base and the J gene end by 2 bases; junction bases not matched to a gene: 11. The CDR3 totals 18 residues. CDR3 coding DNA: TGTGCCAGAAGCTTGAAGGAGACCGGGACAGGGTTCACAGATACGCAGTATTTT. Translation gives CARSLKETGTGFTDTQYF.

The chain recombines TRBV1 with TRBJ2-7; the table's D gene call, TRBD2, was not cross checked with the DNA. TRBV1 is termed a pseudogene. The CDR3 is 16 amino acids. The CDR3: CTSSQDPSVSSYEQYF. The CDR3 DNA reads TGCACCAGCAGCCAAGATCCGTCTGTGAGCTCCTACGAGCAGTACTTC.

This chain connects TRBV29-1 to TRBJ2-1; D possibly corresponds to TRBD1 (6 bases). The V end lost 6 bases, the J end lost 4 bases, and 19 bases lay between the germline ends. The CDR3 sequence is 15 residues long. Per the germline V gene, CDR1 is SQVTM and CDR2 is ANQGSEA. The DNA of the CDR3 is TGCAGCGTCGACAACCGGGACAACCGTTACAATGAGCAGTTCTTC. Its translation is CSVDNRDNRYNEQFF.

The rearrangement links TRBV6-5 to TRBJ2-4, with 7 bases identical to TRBD1. Germline CDR1 MNHEY, CDR2 SVGAGI. This CDR3 spans 14 amino acids. Losses at the gene ends were 6 bases for V and 5 bases for J; bases not matched to a gene: 7. The CDR3 nucleotides are TGTGCCAGCAGGGACAGGTTTGGGGAAAACATTCAGTACTTC. It is translated as CASRDRFGENIQYF.

The chain combines TRBV27 with TRBJ1-6, with 7 nucleotides matching TRBD1. The CDR3 has 17 residues. V dropped 4 bases and J dropped 7; count of bases not matched to a gene: 13. Germline V lookup: CDR1 MNHEY, CDR2 SMNVEV (reference sequence). The CDR3: CASSSLGQILQNSPLHF. The CDR3 DNA is TGTGCCAGCAGTTCTTTGGGACAGATCCTTCAGAATTCACCCCTCCACTTT.

The chain uses TRBV5-6 and TRBJ2-2; D is perhaps TRBD2 (5 bases). From germline, CDR1 is SGHDT and CDR2 YYEEEE. V was cut by 0 bases and J by 3 bases, with 9 bases left in between. This CDR3 is built from 15 residues. CDR3 coding DNA: TGTGCCAGCAGCTTGGAGCGGCTTTACACCGGGGAGCTGTTTTTT. Its protein is CASSLERLYTGELFF.

The rearrangement joins TRBV19 to TRBJ1-1, with D possibly matching TRBD1 (6 bases). Deletions cut 5 bases from V and 1 base from J, with 14 bases between. CDR1 LNHDA and CDR2 SQIVND come from the germline V gene (reference sequence). This CDR3 comprises 15 residues. The CDR3 region has the DNA TGTGCCAGTAGTCCCCAGGGGAGTTGGAACACTGAAGCTTTCTTT. Its translation: CASSPQGSWNTEAFF.

The CDR3 reads CASSLATSGPSYEQYF. CDR3 bases: TGCGCCAGCAGCTTGGCCACTAGCGGGCCCTCCTACGAGCAGTACTTC. This chain uses TRBV5-1 with TRBJ2-7, with TRBD2 matching 9 bases. Unmatched junction bases numbered 4, after V lost 0 bases and J lost 0 bases. CDR3 length: 16 residues. CDR1 and CDR2 (germline): SGHRS, YFSETQ.

V gene TRBV4-3 combines with J gene TRBJ2-1; TRBD2 matches at 12 bases. The germline V gene has CDR1 LGHNA and CDR2 YSLEER. This CDR3 is 18 amino acids long. With 0 bases clipped from V and 8 bases from J, the junction kept 11 bases outside the gene matches. The CDR3 spells CASSQELPLAGGHHEQFF. The CDR3 DNA follows: TGCGCCAGCAGCCAAGAACTCCCCCTAGCGGGGGGGCACCATGAGCAGTTCTTC.

J is TRBJ2-5 and V is TRBV13, with TRBD2 identical over 10 bases. Trimming cost V 5 bases and J 4 bases; bases outside gene matches: 13. Per the germline V gene, CDR1 is PRHDT and CDR2 is FYEKMQ (reference sequence). The CDR3 is 17 residues long. CDR3 in amino acids: CASSISGGYPRSETQYF. The CDR3 nucleotides are TGTGCCAGCAGCATTAGCGGGGGGTATCCCAGGTCAGAGACCCAGTACTTC.

The chain employs TRBV27 and TRBJ2-7, with TRBD2 matching over 7 bases. CDR1 is MNHEY and CDR2 is SMNVEV in the germline V gene (reference sequence). CDR3 size: 14 residues. V was pared by 3 bases and J by 1 base, with 3 bases of the junction left unmatched. The CDR3 DNA follows: TGTGCCAGCAGTTTGGGGGGGGAATCCTACGAGCAGTACTTC. It encodes CASSLGGESYEQYF.

The chain is built from TRBV19 and TRBJ1-2; D gene unclear. CDR3 length: 13 amino acids. Germline V CDR1 and CDR2: LNHDA, SQIVND (reference sequence). Trimming removed 5 bases at V and 6 bases at J, with 13 bases between. Here the CDR3 reads CASSLPTRNGYTF. As DNA, the CDR3 is TGTGCCAGTAGTCTTCCGACTCGGAATGGCTACACCTTC. The full variable domain, its missing parts supplied by reference TRBV19 and TRBJ1-2, is DGGITQSPKYLFRKEGQNVTLSCEQNLNHDAMYWYRQDPGQGLRLIYYSQIVNDFQKGDIAEGYSVSREKKESFPLTVTSAQKNPTAFYLCASSLPTRNGYTFGSGTRLTVV.

V and J are TRBV19 and TRBJ1-5, with TRBD1 matching over 9 bases. The CDR3 spans 14 residues. CDR1 is LNHDA and CDR2 is SQIVND in the germline V gene (reference sequence). J lost 1 base, V lost 11 bases, and 6 bases had no gene match. CDR3 protein: CASGQGRSNQPQHF. The CDR3 DNA is TGTGCCTCAGGACAGGGGAGGAGCAATCAGCCCCAGCATTTT.

The chain employs TRBV25-1 and TRBJ2-1, with D possibly matching TRBD1 (6 bases). The V gene lost 5 bases and the J gene lost 3 bases, with 17 bases spanning the gap. Germline CDR1 MGHDK, CDR2 SYGVNS. The CDR3 runs to 16 residues. The CDR3 loop is CASSQETGGNYNEQFF. CDR3 nucleotides: TGTGCCAGCAGTCAAGAGACAGGCGGAAACTACAATGAGCAGTTCTTC.